One sample yielded the 24 T cell receptor beta chains listed below, sequenced in a study of blood T cell repertoires in COVID-19. Method: immunoSEQ multiplex PCR; TCRdb's copy keeps in-frame clones and lacks some. The table has 150,000 to 200,000 clones, 80% to 90% seen once. Specimen: peripheral blood. The receptors were gathered from a man between 60 and 75 years old with acute or convalescent COVID-19.

The chain links TRBV10-3 to TRBJ1-4; 7 nucleotides line up with TRBD1. The CDR3 is 14 residues long. The V and J ends lost 2 bases and 7 bases, in that order; junction bases with no gene match: 4. In germline, CDR1 is ENHRY, CDR2 SYGVKD. CDR3 residues: CAISEGTGVEKLFF. The DNA of the CDR3 is TGTGCCATCAGTGAGGGTACAGGGGTTGAAAAACTGTTTTTT.

This clone is large in the sample. The V gene is TRBV12-3 or TRBV12-4, the J gene TRBJ1-1, with 9 nucleotides matching TRBD1. The V gene end was trimmed by 5 bases and the J gene end by 7 bases; junction bases not matched to a gene: 5. The CDR3 runs to 13 residues. DNA for the CDR3: TGTGCCAGCAGTCTCAGGACAGGGGATGAAGCTTTCTTT. Translated: CASSLRTGDEAFF.

This clone was seen a handful of times. V and J are TRBV2 and TRBJ2-1; 14 bases agree with TRBD2. The CDR3 spans 15 residues. After removal of 5 bases from V and 7 bases from J, the junction contained 4 bases not matched to a gene. Germline values: CDR1 SNHLY, CDR2 FYNNEI. The CDR3 loop reads CASSPGLAGVNEQFF. DNA for the CDR3: TGTGCCAGCAGTCCGGGACTAGCGGGGGTAAATGAGCAGTTCTTC. Full variable domain (missing parts from reference TRBV2 and TRBJ2-1): EPEVTQTPSHQVTQMGQEVILRCVPISNHLYFYWYRQILGQKVEFLVSFYNNEISEKSEIFDDQFSVERPDGSNFTLKIRSTKLEDSAMYFCASSPGLAGVNEQFFGPGTRLTVL.

The rearrangement links TRBV28 to TRBJ2-5; 11 bases match TRBD2. Trimming cost V 5 bases and J 7 bases; bases outside gene matches: 9. Germline V CDR1 and CDR2: MDHEN, SYDVKM. The CDR3 totals 15 residues. The CDR3 sequence is CASSHPGTSGSTQYF. The CDR3, as DNA: TGTGCCAGCAGTCACCCCGGGACTAGCGGTTCGACCCAGTACTTC.

The chain has TRBV9 and TRBJ2-2; D possibly corresponds to TRBD1 (5 bases). The length of the CDR3 is 16 residues. V was cut by 0 bases and J by 7 bases, with 16 bases left in between. Germline CDR1 reads SGDLS; CDR2 reads YYNGEE. This CDR3 is CASSVDLGVVGGELFF. Written as DNA, the CDR3 is TGTGCCAGCAGCGTAGATTTAGGGGTAGTAGGCGGGGAGCTGTTTTTT.

V gene TRBV7-9 combines with J gene TRBJ2-2; D uncertain. This CDR3 is built from 16 residues. V shed 5 bases and J shed 1 base, with 14 bases lying between them. Germline V CDR1 and CDR2: SEHNR, FQNEAQ (reference sequence). The CDR3 DNA follows: TGTGCCAGCAGCCTCCGGGTTACCGTGAACACCGGGGAGCTGTTTTTT. Protein product: CASSLRVTVNTGELFF.

As regards this clone: Other DNA sequences from this sample encode an identical CDR3 as well. The chain joins TRBV5-1 to TRBJ2-7; 12 bases fit TRBD2. This CDR3 is 15 amino acids long. Trimming took 2 bases from V and 6 from J; bases not matched to a gene: 6. Germline values: CDR1 SGHRS, CDR2 YFSETQ. In DNA form, the CDR3 reads TGCGCCAGCAGCTTAGGGACTAGCGGGTCGCGCGAGCAGTACTTC. Its translation: CASSLGTSGSREQYF.

This chain links TRBV28 with TRBJ2-1; 10 nucleotides align to TRBD2. CDR1 and CDR2 (germline): MDHEN, SYDVKM. The CDR3 runs to 15 residues. V dropped 5 bases and J dropped 4; count of bases not matched to a gene: 5. The CDR3 DNA reads as TGTGCCAGCAGTGGTAGCGGGAGGCTGTACAATGAGCAGTTCTTC. Amino acid sequence: CASSGSGRLYNEQFF. The full variable domain, in which reference TRBV28 and TRBJ2-1 provide the parts outside the CDR3, is DVKVTQSSRYLVKRTGEKVFLECVQDMDHENMFWYRQDPGLGLRLIYFSYDVKMKEKGDIPEGYSVSREKKERFSLILESASTNQTSMYLCASSGSGRLYNEQFFGPGTRLTVL.

The J gene is TRBJ1-6, the V gene TRBV18; tentatively, D is TRBD1 (5 bases). The CDR3 is made up of 17 amino acids. Germline values: CDR1 KGHSH, CDR2 LQKENI. The V and J ends lost 2 bases and 0 bases respectively, with 11 bases between them. The CDR3 region is CASSPVGRSSYNSPLHF. The DNA of the CDR3 is TGTGCCAGCTCACCAGTGGGGCGAAGCTCCTATAATTCACCCCTCCACTTT.

The chain has TRBV5-1 and TRBJ1-1, with TRBD1 matching 10 bases. The CDR3 is made up of 15 amino acids. The germline V gene encodes CDR1 SGHRS and CDR2 YFSETQ. V was pared by 4 bases and J by 1 base, with 4 bases of the junction left unmatched. CDR3 in DNA: TGCGCCAGCAGCGACGGGACAGGGGCGAACACTGAAGCTTTCTTT. It yields the protein CASSDGTGANTEAFF.

The chain has TRBV5-6 and TRBJ2-7, with D perhaps TRBD2 (5 bases). The CDR3 sequence is 12 residues long. Trimming took 0 bases from V and 7 from J, leaving 8 bases between them. Germline assignment: CDR1 SGHDT and CDR2 YYEEEE. The CDR3 here is CASSLVRGEQYF. The CDR3 DNA is TGTGCCAGCAGCTTGGTGCGCGGGGAGCAGTACTTC.

The chain has TRBV5-5 and TRBJ2-2; 11 nucleotides align to TRBD1. V lost 1 base and J lost 1; bases outside the gene matches: 6. CDR3 size: 18 residues. CDR1 is SGHKS and CDR2 is YYEKEE in the germline V gene (reference sequence). The CDR3 DNA reads TGTGCCAGCAGCTTGAGGGCCGGGACAGGGGGGAACACCGGGGAGCTGTTTTTT. Translating it yields CASSLRAGTGGNTGELFF.

The chain combines TRBV5-4 with TRBJ1-2; D is perhaps TRBD1 (5 bases). Per the germline V gene, CDR1 is SGHNT and CDR2 is YYREEE (reference sequence). The CDR3 covers 16 residues. V dropped 3 bases and J dropped 8 bases, with 23 bases sitting between them. CDR3 sequence: CASSSRFVGRTQGYTF. The DNA of the CDR3 is TGTGCCAGCAGCTCCCGCTTTGTGGGGCGGACCCAAGGCTACACCTTC.

This clone was counted between two and nine times. The rearrangement joins TRBV11-2 to TRBJ2-1, with 9 bases identical to TRBD2. The CDR3 loop spans 16 amino acids. V lost 4 bases and J lost 0; bases outside the gene matches: 4. The germline V gene has CDR1 SGHAT and CDR2 FQNNGV. The CDR3: CASSSYSGSSYNEQFF. CDR3 sequence (DNA): TGTGCCAGCAGCTCCTATAGCGGGAGCTCCTACAATGAGCAGTTCTTC.

The chain links TRBV10-3 to TRBJ1-2; TRBD1 matches 9 bases. Germline-derived CDR1 and CDR2 are ENHRY and SYGVKD. The junction had 21 bases not matched to a gene; V was cut back by 5 bases and J by 8 bases. The CDR3 consists of 18 residues. The CDR3 DNA sequence: TGTGCCATCAGTCAAACACGGACAGGGGAGTCGTCGACGGGGGGCTACACCTTC. As protein: CAISQTRTGESSTGGYTF.

V is TRBV5-4 and J is TRBJ2-1; 8 nucleotides match TRBD2. The V gene end was trimmed by 3 bases and the J gene end by 0 bases; junction bases not matched to a gene: 8. Looked up from germline, CDR1 is SGHNT and CDR2 is YYREEE (reference sequence). The CDR3 loop spans 17 amino acids. The CDR3: CASSSGGSGSSYNEQFF. For the CDR3, the DNA is TGTGCCAGCAGCTCCGGTGGGAGCGGGAGCTCCTACAATGAGCAGTTCTTC.

The chain recombines TRBV5-5 with TRBJ1-6; the match to TRBD1 covers 10 bases. CDR1 and CDR2 (germline): SGHKS, YYEKEE (reference sequence). The CDR3 has 18 residues. V lost 3 bases and J lost 6; bases outside the gene matches: 12. CDR3 protein: CASSWGLTGQGGNSPLHF. The DNA for the CDR3 is TGTGCCAGCAGCTGGGGGCTGACAGGACAGGGGGGTAATTCACCCCTCCACTTT.

This chain joins TRBV11-2 and TRBJ2-7, with D possibly TRBD2 on 7 matching bases. V shed 2 bases and J shed 6 bases, with 17 bases lying between them. The CDR3 loop spans 15 amino acids. Germline values: CDR1 SGHAT, CDR2 FQNNGV. CDR3 DNA: TGTGCCAGCAGCTTAACGTTTCGGGGGGCCCCCGAGCAGTACTTC. Its protein product is CASSLTFRGAPEQYF.

This clone has only one observation. V gene TRBV28 combines with J gene TRBJ1-3, with 8 positions matching TRBD1. V dropped 6 bases and J dropped 0; count of bases not matched to a gene: 1. The germline CDR1 and CDR2 sequences are MDHEN and SYDVKM. CDR3 length: 14 amino acids. Written as DNA, the CDR3 is TGTGCCAGCAGGCAGGGGGCCTCTGGAAACACCATATATTTT. It specifies CASRQGASGNTIYF.

The chain links TRBV5-8 to TRBJ1-6, with D tentatively TRBD1 (5 bases). The germline V gene has CDR1 SGHTS and CDR2 YDEGEE. The V and J ends lost 5 bases and 14 bases respectively, with 23 bases between them. The CDR3 consists of 15 residues. CDR3 bases: TGTGCCAGCAGTACCGTCGCGGGGCCCGGGGTGGCCCTCCACTTT. Translating gives CASSTVAGPGVALHF.

The chain combines TRBV5-1 with TRBJ2-2, with TRBD2 matching 9 bases. Trimming took 3 bases from V and 4 from J; bases not matched to a gene: 4. Germline V gene sequence: CDR1 SGHRS, CDR2 YFSETQ. The CDR3 spans 15 residues. The CDR3 region is CASSSTSGFTGELFF. As DNA, the CDR3 is TGCGCCAGCAGCTCGACTAGCGGCTTCACCGGGGAGCTGTTTTTT.

The chain employs TRBV9 and TRBJ2-1, with 10 bases lining up with TRBD2. Germline V lookup: CDR1 SGDLS, CDR2 YYNGEE. The CDR3 sequence is 16 residues long. V trimming: 0 bases; J trimming: 5 bases; junction bases outside the gene matches: 5. The CDR3 nucleotides are TGTGCCAGCAGCGTAGCTAGTAGCGGGAGGCACAATGAGCAGTTCTTC. It codes for CASSVASSGRHNEQFF.

The chain employs TRBV19 and TRBJ2-3, with D perhaps TRBD1 (5 bases). The CDR3 runs 14 residues. Trimming removed 5 bases at V and 2 bases at J, with 11 bases between. CDR1 LNHDA and CDR2 SQIVND come from the germline V gene (reference sequence). In DNA, the CDR3 is TGTGCCAGTAGTCTCCAGGGTCACACAGATACGCAGTATTTT. Protein product: CASSLQGHTDTQYF.

There are a few counts of this clone. This sequence joins TRBV7-9 and TRBJ2-1, with no clear D. CDR3 length: 17 residues. From germline, CDR1 is SEHNR and CDR2 FQNEAQ (reference sequence). Trimming left V 7 bases short and J 6 bases short, with 25 bases between. The CDR3 sequence: CASTRVTYRTSGNEQFF. In nucleotides, the CDR3 is TGTGCCAGCACCCGCGTTACGTATCGAACCTCGGGCAATGAGCAGTTCTTC.